In this sample, the clone carrying this T cell receptor (beta chain) turned up a few times. Its antigen is unidentified. A read error may account for a junction end that differs from germline. Amplification used 60 Vbeta primers and 13 Jbeta primers. Sequencing was performed with immunoSEQ multiplex PCR; in TCRdb, only in-frame clones are kept and a portion is missing. Of over 200,000 clones in the sample, about 75% were seen once. This CDR3 region has 13 residues. Per the germline V gene, CDR1 is SGHRS and CDR2 is YFSETQ. The entry originates in a study of cytomegalovirus exposure and HLA in healthy donors. Study-wide results and caveats: Previously analyzed data showed that most TCR beta V segments were productive at a frequency of about 87% or about 30%. Reportedly, diagnosis of cytomegalovirus status by the classifier showed high specificity and sensitivity. Later work associated 17,000 or so TCR beta sequences with HLA alleles at 0.05 false discovery rate.

The TCR originated in a male donor in good health and CMV-seronegative. The chain joins TRBV5-1 to TRBJ2-3; the match to TRBD2 covers 7 bases. The sequenced sample consisted of PBMCs. Here the CDR3 DNA reads TGCGCCAGCAGTTTGGGAGGGAAAGATACGCAGTATTTT. This encodes CASSLGGKDTQYF.